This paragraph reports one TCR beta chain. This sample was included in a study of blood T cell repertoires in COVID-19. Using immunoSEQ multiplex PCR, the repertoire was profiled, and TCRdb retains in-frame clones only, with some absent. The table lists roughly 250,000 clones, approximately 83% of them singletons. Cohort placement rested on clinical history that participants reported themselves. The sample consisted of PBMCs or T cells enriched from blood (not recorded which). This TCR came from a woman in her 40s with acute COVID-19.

The CDR3 protein is CASSPRTGAGGELFF. The CDR3 nucleotides read TGTGCCAGTAGTCCCCGGACAGGGGCGGGCGGGGAGCTGTTTTTT. The chain joins TRBV19 to TRBJ2-2; 9 bases fit TRBD1. V dropped 5 bases and J dropped 7; count of bases not matched to a gene: 8. This CDR3 region has 15 residues. Germline-derived CDR1 and CDR2 are LNHDA and SQIVND (reference sequence).